Presented here are 20 T cell receptor beta chains from one specimen sequenced in a study of human T cells and chemical hapten exposure. TCRdb analysed the RACE reads with MiXCR anew, one entry per CDR3 protein. Of 250,000 to 300,000 distinct CDR3 sequences in the sample, 7.5% to 8% were seen once. Time point specified: pre-sensitization, week 0. Treatment reported: therapeutic diphenylcyclopropenone sensitization with weekly scalp DPC. Sample: whole blood, taken in connection with sensitization to the hapten diphenylcyclopropenone (DPC). These receptor sequences come from a man between 18 and 35 years old with alopecia areata. Some clones in this sample may be carry-over from other donors' samples.

This clonotype was counted many times. The CDR3 region is CAHARKSDTGELFF. In DNA, the CDR3 is TGTGCCCACGCGAGGAAGTCGGACACCGGGGAGCTGTTTTTT. The chain uses TRBV6-2 or TRBV6-3 and TRBJ2-2, with unresolved D. The ends were cut back, 11 bases at V and 3 bases at J, with 16 bases in the middle. Germline V lookup: CDR1 MNHEY, CDR2 SVGEGT. CDR3 length: 14 amino acids.

The genes are TRBV6-2 or TRBV6-3 and TRBJ2-1; 7 positions match TRBD1. Germline lookup yields CDR1 MNHEY and CDR2 SVGEGT. The CDR3 is 15 amino acids. V lost 5 bases, J lost 0 bases, and 4 bases stayed unmatched. In nucleotides, the CDR3 is TGTGCCAGCAGTAGGGGACAGAGCTCCTACAATGAGCAGTTCTTC. Translated: CASSRGQSSYNEQFF.

The genes are TRBV24-1 and TRBJ2-2, with a possible D match to TRBD2 (5 bases). Germline V lookup: CDR1 KGHDR, CDR2 SFDVKD. Trimming shortened V by 7 bases and J by 4 bases, and 12 bases separated the two germline ends. This CDR3 has 14 residues. CDR3 sequence: CATRQEAGTGELFF. For the CDR3, the DNA is TGTGCCACCAGGCAGGAGGCCGGCACCGGGGAGCTGTTTTTT.

The V call is TRBV7-8, the J call TRBJ2-1; 10 bases are a match to TRBD1. The length of the CDR3 is 15 residues. From germline, CDR1 is SGHVS and CDR2 FQNEAQ. J was trimmed by 9 bases and V by 5 bases; bases with no gene match: 10. Written as DNA, the CDR3 is TGTGCCAGCAGCCCTAGACAGGGGGCGAATAGTGAGCAGTTCTTC. Its translation is CASSPRQGANSEQFF.

The rearrangement links TRBV5-1 to TRBJ2-7, with 9 bases fitting TRBD1. V dropped 3 bases and J dropped 6; count of bases not matched to a gene: 10. The CDR3 has 15 amino acids. Germline CDR1 SGHRS, CDR2 YFSETQ. DNA for the CDR3: TGCGCCAGCAGCTCGCGGACAGGGGAGGGATTCGAGCAGTACTTC. It yields the protein CASSSRTGEGFEQYF.

This clonotype showed up just a few times. The V call is TRBV20-1, the J call TRBJ1-4, with D hard to call. The CDR3 consists of 12 residues. Trimming pared 6 bases from V and 3 bases from J, leaving 8 bases between. The germline gives CDR1 DFQATT, CDR2 SNEGSKA (reference sequence). The CDR3 DNA reads as TGCAGTGCAGGCAGCCCTAATGAAAAACTGTTTTTT. Translating gives CSAGSPNEKLFF.

This clonotype was counted many times. This chain connects TRBV7-9 to TRBJ2-7; no firm D call. Germline V gene data show CDR1 as SEHNR and CDR2 as FQNEAQ (reference sequence). This CDR3 comprises 14 residues. V was clipped by 5 bases and J by 5 bases, with 16 bases between them. The CDR3 coding sequence is TGTGCCAGCAGCCAATGGGCAGGCGTAGACGAGCAGTACTTC. Protein: CASSQWAGVDEQYF. The full variable domain, completed using reference TRBV7-9 and TRBJ2-7, is DTGVSQNPRHKITKRGQNVTFRCDPISEHNRLYWYRQTLGQGPEFLTYFQNEAQLEKSRLLSDRFSAERPKGSFSTLEIQRTEQGDSAMYLCASSQWAGVDEQYFGPGTRLTVT.

CDR3 sequence: CSARELQGFGTDTQYF. CDR3 nucleotides: TGCAGTGCTAGAGAGCTACAGGGTTTTGGCACAGATACGCAGTATTTT. This chain connects TRBV20-1 to TRBJ2-3; D is possibly TRBD1 (6 bases). Germline values: CDR1 DFQATT, CDR2 SNEGSKA (reference sequence). This CDR3 spans 16 amino acids. V lost 0 bases, J lost 1 base, and 14 bases lay in between.

The V gene is TRBV9, the J gene TRBJ2-1, with D perhaps matching TRBD1 or TRBD2 (6 bases each). The germline V gene has CDR1 SGDLS and CDR2 YYNGEE. The CDR3 sequence is 17 residues long. The germline V and J ends were trimmed by 4 bases and 0 bases, with 17 bases remaining between them. Written as DNA, the CDR3 is TGTGCCAGCAGCCCAAGAGGGGGGCCAAGCTCCTACAATGAGCAGTTCTTC. This translates into CASSPRGGPSSYNEQFF.

This clonotype occurred many times. The chain links TRBV6-2 or TRBV6-3 to TRBJ1-1; 9 positions match TRBD1. With V trimmed by 11 bases and J by 2 bases, 12 bases remained unmatched. The CDR3 consists of 15 residues. Germline V CDR1 and CDR2: MNHEY, SVGEGT. CDR3 coding DNA: TGTGCCGTTCCCCGGACAGGGGAGGAAAACACTGAAGCTTTCTTT. Its translation is CAVPRTGEENTEAFF.

This clonotype was observed a handful of times. The genes are TRBV4-1 and TRBJ1-1; D may be TRBD1 (5 bases). V lost 3 bases to trimming and J lost 1 base, with 21 bases between them. The V gene's germline CDR1 is MGHRA and CDR2 YSYEKL. This CDR3 region has 18 residues. This chain's CDR3 is CASSQFGGVSFRNTEAFF. CDR3 DNA: TGCGCCAGCAGCCAGTTCGGGGGGGTCAGTTTTCGGAACACTGAAGCTTTCTTT.

This clonotype appeared a few times. The chain employs TRBV3-1 and TRBJ2-7, with D possibly being TRBD2 (6 bases). Germline-derived CDR1 and CDR2 are LGHDT and YNNKEL (reference sequence). The CDR3 is 14 residues long. V gave up 0 bases and J gave up 3 bases, with 9 bases separating them. The CDR3 protein is CASSQERDDYEQYF. DNA of the CDR3: TGTGCCAGCAGCCAAGAGCGGGACGACTACGAGCAGTACTTC.

This clonotype was seen repeatedly, ten times or more. The chain recombines TRBV25-1 with TRBJ2-5; D unresolved. V lost 3 bases, J lost 3 bases, and 17 bases lay in between. From germline, CDR1 is MGHDK and CDR2 SYGVNS. The CDR3 spans 16 residues. CDR3 coding DNA: TGTGCCAGCAGTGATATAAATCGACCGTTAAAAGAGACCCAGTACTTC. Amino acid sequence: CASSDINRPLKETQYF.

A few counts support this clonotype. CDR3 protein: CASRGQGIEAFF. For the CDR3, the DNA is TGTGCCAGCAGGGGACAGGGTATCGAAGCTTTCTTT. The chain joins TRBV2 to TRBJ1-1, with 9 bases that match TRBD1. V was pared by 6 bases and J by 8 bases, with 4 bases of the junction left unmatched. The germline V gene encodes CDR1 SNHLY and CDR2 FYNNEI. This CDR3 comprises 12 residues.

J is TRBJ1-1 and V is TRBV6-2 or TRBV6-3; no reliable D call. CDR1 and CDR2 from the germline V gene are MNHEY and SVGEGT. Between the trimmed V and J ends, which lost 6 bases and 9 bases, there was a span of 17 bases. The CDR3 contains 13 residues. CDR3 nucleotide sequence: TGTGCCAGCAGCCGTGGAGACTCCGGGAAAGCTTTCTTT. As protein: CASSRGDSGKAFF.

The V call is TRBV7-2, the J call TRBJ2-7, with D possibly being TRBD1 (5 bases). This CDR3 spans 14 amino acids. Germline lookup yields CDR1 SGHTA and CDR2 FQGNSA. V shed 4 bases and J shed 2 bases, with 12 bases lying between them. Here the CDR3 reads CASSSGHVAYEQYF. The CDR3 DNA reads TGTGCCAGCAGCTCAGGACACGTGGCCTACGAGCAGTACTTC.

This clonotype turned up a few times. The rearrangement uses TRBV3-1 and TRBJ2-5; D call uncertain. Germline lookup yields CDR1 LGHDT and CDR2 YNNKEL (reference sequence). This CDR3 is built from 15 residues. V lost 0 bases to trimming and J lost 0 bases, with 8 bases between them. CDR3 in amino acids: CASSQDGRNQETQYF. CDR3 nucleotides: TGTGCCAGCAGCCAAGACGGACGAAACCAAGAGACCCAGTACTTC.

This clonotype was seen at least ten times. This chain uses TRBV4-1 with TRBJ2-7; a possible D gene is TRBD1 (6 bases). In germline, CDR1 is MGHRA, CDR2 YSYEKL. V was clipped by 5 bases and J by 0 bases, with 8 bases between them. The length of the CDR3 is 13 residues. The CDR3 coding sequence is TGCGCCAGCAGCGAGGGGGTCTCCTACGAGCAGTACTTC. Translated, it gives CASSEGVSYEQYF.

This clonotype has just a few counts. The chain has TRBV7-2 and TRBJ1-3; possible D gene TRBD1, 5 bases. Germline CDR1 is SGHTA and CDR2 is FQGNSA. V was cut by 2 bases and J by 2 bases, with 10 bases left in between. CDR3 size: 15 residues. CDR3 amino acids: CASSLQGKPGNTIYF. CDR3 sequence (DNA): TGTGCCAGCAGCTTACAGGGAAAGCCTGGAAACACCATATATTTT.

The chain combines TRBV7-8 with TRBJ1-2; D is uncertain. V dropped 5 bases and J dropped 8 bases, with 18 bases sitting between them. Germline assignment: CDR1 SGHVS and CDR2 FQNEAQ. The length of the CDR3 is 14 residues. CDR3 region: CASSPPGPLEGYTF. The CDR3 DNA is TGTGCCAGCAGCCCACCTGGCCCCCTTGAGGGCTACACCTTC.